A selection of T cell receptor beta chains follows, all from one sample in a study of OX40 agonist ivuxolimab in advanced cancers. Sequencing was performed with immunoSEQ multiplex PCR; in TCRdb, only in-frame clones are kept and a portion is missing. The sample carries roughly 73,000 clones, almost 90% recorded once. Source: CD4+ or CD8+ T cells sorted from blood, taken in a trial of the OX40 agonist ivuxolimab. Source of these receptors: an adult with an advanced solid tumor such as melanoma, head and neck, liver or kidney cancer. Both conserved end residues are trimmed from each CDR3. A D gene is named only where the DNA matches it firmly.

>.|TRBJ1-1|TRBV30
AWRAEYNTEAF
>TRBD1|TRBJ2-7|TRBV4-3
ASSQEWTGLSYEQY
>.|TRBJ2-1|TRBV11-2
ASSQDRNNEQF
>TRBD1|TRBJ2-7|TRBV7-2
ASSLRTGAYEQY
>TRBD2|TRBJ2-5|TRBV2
ASSTSGLVLETQY
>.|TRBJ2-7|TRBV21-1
ASSKDHSLFRGGGYEQY
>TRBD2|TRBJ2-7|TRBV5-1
ASSLTSGDSDEQY
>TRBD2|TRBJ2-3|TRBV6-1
ASSEGGTSSNPTDTQY
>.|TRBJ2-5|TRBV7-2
ASSLAGETQY
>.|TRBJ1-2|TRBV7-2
ASSLPLSYT
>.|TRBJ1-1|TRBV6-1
ASSGRRFPNTEAF
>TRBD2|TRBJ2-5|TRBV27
ASSLGGGRASPETQY
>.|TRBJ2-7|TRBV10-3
AISESTGTSQDEQY
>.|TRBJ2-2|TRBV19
ASSITGGELF
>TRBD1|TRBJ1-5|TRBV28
ATQGDGNQPQH
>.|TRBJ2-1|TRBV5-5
ASSLEAETYNEQF
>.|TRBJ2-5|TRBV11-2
ASSQDSPGTQY
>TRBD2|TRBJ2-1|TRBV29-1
SVAAGGQAEQF
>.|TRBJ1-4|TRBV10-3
AISESGVSLEKLF
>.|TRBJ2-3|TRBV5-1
ASSTADTQY
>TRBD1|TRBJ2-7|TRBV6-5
ASRRQGLGYEQY
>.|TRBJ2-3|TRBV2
ASTEGVDTQY
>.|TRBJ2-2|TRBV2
ASNRGTGELF
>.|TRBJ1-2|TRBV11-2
ASSLEPYGNYGYT
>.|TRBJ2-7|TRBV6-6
ASSGKGTLYEQY
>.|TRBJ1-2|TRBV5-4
ASSPPRAGDYGYT
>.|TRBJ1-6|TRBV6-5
ASSYSQTVSSPLH
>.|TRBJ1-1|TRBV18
ASSPPGRNTEAF
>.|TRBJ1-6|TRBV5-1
ASSQNPQGNNSPLH
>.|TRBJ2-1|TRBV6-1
ASTSGLSYNEQF
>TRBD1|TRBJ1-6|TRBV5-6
ASSLLGTGRNSPLH
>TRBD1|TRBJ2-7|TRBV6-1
ASSVGQGVYEQY
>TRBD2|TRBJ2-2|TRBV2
ASKGLAGEGTGELF